A single sample is the source of the 3 T cell receptor beta chains below, sequenced in a study of shared clonotypes between healthy human individuals. Sequenced by immunoSEQ multiplex PCR; TCRdb stores in-frame clones only, minus some. The sample has around 1,000,000 clones; 77% are singletons. Sequencing was performed on memory CD4+ T cells from PBMCs. Subset reported: CD45RA-negative fraction. These receptors were obtained from a man between 18 and 29 years old in good health. Some clones in this sample may be carry-over from other donors' samples.

The genes are TRBV5-1 and TRBJ2-7, with 9 bases lining up with TRBD1. Germline CDR1 and CDR2: SGHRS and YFSETQ. The CDR3 runs 16 residues. Trimming at V came to 3 bases and at J to 6 bases, leaving 13 bases not matched to a gene. CDR3 in DNA: TGCGCCAGCAGCTGGATACCGGGACAGGGCGGGTCCGAGCAGTACTTC. Its protein product is CASSWIPGQGGSEQYF.

This clone was recorded many times. The chain uses TRBV7-8 and TRBJ2-3; D possibly matches TRBD1 or TRBD2 (6 bases each). Germline-derived CDR1 and CDR2 are SGHVS and FQNEAQ. The CDR3 consists of 13 residues. The V gene lost 5 bases and the J gene lost 2 bases, with 8 bases spanning the gap. Here the CDR3 DNA reads TGTGCCAGCAGCCCGGGGGCCACAGATACGCAGTATTTT. It codes for CASSPGATDTQYF.

This clone occurred many times. The genes are TRBV28 and TRBJ2-7; 10 nucleotides agree with TRBD1. This CDR3 contains 15 residues. Germline V gene data show CDR1 as MDHEN and CDR2 as SYDVKM. J gave up 5 bases and V 5 bases, and 9 bases lay outside the gene matches. The CDR3 DNA sequence: TGTGCCAGCAGTAAGCCGGGACAGGGGAGCAACGAGCAGTACTTC. Its translation: CASSKPGQGSNEQYF.